This T cell receptor beta chain was recorded in a study of blood T cells in healthy people across ages (dated by TCRdb to between 2014 and 2016). General notes on the study: In model experiments, roughly one uniquely barcoded TCR beta cDNA molecule per two T cells was captured by template switching. Age-related changes in TCR beta repertoire diversity were measured in the study by deep sequencing normalized with unique cDNA molecular identifiers. The donors were split into four age groups: young (average approximately 16 years), middle-aged (39), aged (roughly 68) and long-lived (82). To avoid experimental bias, donors of different ages were spread randomly across the sequencing lanes. Using the same blood draw, the study looked at two additional independent replicas of 1 million unique cDNA reads for two donors, one aged 18 to 30 and the other aged 80 or older. What the study reported, not specific to this receptor: Bulk unsorted PBMC profiling prevented conclusive comparison of naive and antigen-experienced compartments. Because donor CMV infection status was unknown, age-related changes in expanded clonotypes were potentially confounded. Estimates of total diversity from one million sequenced T cells were regarded as lower bounds and underestimates. Compared with the aged group, the long-lived group had more naive CD4+ T cells, fewer expanded clones and increased TCR diversity, suggesting age selection. Observed TCR beta diversity correlated strongly with the percentage of naive T cells measured by flow cytometry. Observed TCR beta diversity per million T cells fell roughly linearly with age, and a significant reduction was already apparent by age roughly 41.

The library was generated by 5' RACE. This sample was sequenced with an Illumina HiSeq 2500. The second PCR ran for about 6 to 12 cycles and used a J-beta primer mix along with a sample-barcoded 5' primer. A template-switch 5' adaptor carrying 12 random nucleotides introduced a unique molecular identifier onto each TCR beta cDNA molecule. Each sample yielded at least 2.5 million CDR3-containing paired-end reads. First-strand cDNA was synthesized from all RNA with the Mint cDNA synthesis kit, primed by a TRBC-specific oligonucleotide. Following uracil-DNA glycosylase treatment, all cDNA underwent a first 18-cycle PCR with the universal primers M1SS and BC2_uni_R. Per the original workflow: Normalization of each sample was performed by random selection of 1 million high-quality reads, each carrying a distinct molecular identifier. Instead of being binned into consensus sequences, reads with shared molecular identifiers were discarded. MiTCR, run with a Q25 quality threshold and the strictest error-elimination algorithm, handled CDR3 identification, clonotype clustering and error correction. Lower-bound total TCR beta diversity was estimated with a nonparametric unseen species model using Euler transformation. Using fastp at Q25 and MiXCR, TCRdb reprocessed the public reads and kept productive beta chains. Records with the same CDR3 protein are collapsed into one entry carrying the most frequent genes and DNA. These V and J calls originate from TCRdb's pipeline instead of the authors' own analysis. In all, the sample holds roughly 1,500,000 distinct CDR3 sequences, and 42% of those were seen once. The ten largest clones add up to under 8% of the sample.

Systemically healthy Caucasian individuals from Russia, around 39 in total and aged 6 to 90 years, were included as donors. Approximately 11 milliliters of peripheral blood were drawn from each donor into EDTA-treated Vacutainer tubes. Ficoll-Paque density-gradient centrifugation was used to isolate PBMCs, with at least 6.5 million per sample. Total RNA was extracted from PBMCs with Trizol reagent, with at least 6 micrograms obtained per sample. For every donor, flow cytometry on a PBMC aliquot measured the percentage of naive CD45RAhigh/CD27high T cells. To note about this clonotype: There is no known antigen for this receptor. The junction departs from germline at one end; a sequencing error may be responsible.

Sequencing was performed on blood. The receptor comes from a woman aged 18-35 years in good health.

The CDR3 in this case is CATTTFGDRADSYDEQFF. The bases are TGTGCCACCACGACGTTTGGGGACAGGGCTGATTCCTACGATGAGCAGTTCTTC. The rearranged chain carries TRBV7-2 and TRBJ2-1, with 9 bases matching TRBD1. Per the germline V gene, SGHTA is the CDR1 and FQGNSA is the CDR2. The CDR3 covers 18 residues, taking in both the cysteine and the phenylalanine. Only the CDR3 portion is preserved as DNA: 54 bases, with reading frame beginning at the first base.